This T cell receptor (beta chain) was identified during a study of shared clonotypes between healthy human individuals. Assay execution proceeded at the deep level. The protocol was immunoSEQ multiplex PCR, while the TCRdb copy is restricted to in-frame clones and leaves out a portion. The sample has over 700,000 clones; over 60% are singletons. Trimming removed 3 bases from V and 3 bases from J, with 9 bases in between. CDR1 is SGHTA and CDR2 is FQGNSA in the germline V gene. The CDR3 is made up of 13 amino acids. The material sequenced was memory CD4+ T cells sorted from blood. Subset here: CD45RA-negative fraction. This sequence joins TRBV7-2 and TRBJ2-7; D unresolved. The receptor was isolated from a woman aged 25 to 39 in good health. CDR3 sequence reads: CASSFGLVYEQYF. The CDR3 DNA follows: TGTGCCAGCAGCTTCGGGCTGGTCTACGAGCAGTACTTC.